This TCR beta chain emerged from a study of blood T cell repertoires in COVID-19. Study-level background: The analysed material was cDNA or gDNA that came from T cells, B-cell-depleted T cells, or PBMCs.

Authors' methods: Reference gene primer amplification yielded estimated nucleated cell counts. The data were produced by immunoSEQ multiplex PCR, yet TCRdb's version contains in-frame clones alone and is incomplete. V and J calls and clone size are as listed in that table; D and trimming were resolved from the DNA. Here the sample spans around 220,000 clones, around 86% being singletons. The CDR3 runs 12 residues. V was cut by 5 bases and J by 9 bases, with 10 bases left in between. Germline CDR1 is MNHEY and CDR2 is SVGEGT. Seattle enrolled patients during active infection and tracked them longitudinally.

The sequencing input was peripheral blood. This TCR was recovered from an elderly woman with COVID-19, enrolled during active disease. This sequence joins TRBV6-2 or TRBV6-3 and TRBJ2-2; the D gene is possibly TRBD2 (5 bases). The CDR3 DNA follows: TGTGCCAGCAGTCCGCGGAGGTGGGAGCTGTTTTTT. Translating it yields CASSPRRWELFF.